This passage covers 2 T cell receptor beta chains from one sample sequenced in a study of EBV T-cell therapy then PD-1 blockade in nasopharyngeal carcinoma (dated by TCRdb to 2020 to 2023). The meaning of the sample's treatment or condition label: AdE1-LMPpoly-expanded autologous EBV-specific T-cell therapy followed by anti-PD-1 nivolumab. Their antigens remain unidentified. The library was generated by the immunoSEQ multiplex PCR assay. As stored in TCRdb, this immuneACCESS dataset retains in-frame rearrangements with V and J assigned. A fraction of the clones does not appear; measured against another copy, unresolved V genes explain less than half of the discrepancy, and the remainder lacks a known reason. Present in this sample are tens of thousands of clones, roughly four fifths of which were seen just once. The ten biggest clones cover roughly a quarter of the sample. This sample comprised CD8+ T cells from blood, obtained at day -245 from a patient whose treatment included autologous EBV-specific T cells and nivolumab. The receptors come from a man in his forties with nasopharyngeal carcinoma.

The V call is TRBV24-1, the J call TRBJ1-5; D is ambiguous. V was shortened by 4 bases and J by 6 bases, with 9 bases between the two germline ends. Germline V gene sequence: CDR1 KGHDR, CDR2 SFDVKD. The CDR3 covers 13 residues. In nucleotides, the CDR3 is TGTGCCACCAGTGAAGGGCTAACTCAGCCCCAGCATTTT. As protein: CATSEGLTQPQHF.

DNA for the CDR3: TGTGCCAGCAGTTACTACCTAGCCAACCCCTACGAGCAGTACTTC. Its protein is CASSYYLANPYEQYF. This chain joins TRBV6-2 or TRBV6-3 and TRBJ2-7; tentative D call: TRBD2 (5 bases). The V gene lost 1 base and the J gene lost 2 bases, with 12 bases spanning the gap. This CDR3 spans 15 amino acids. The germline gives CDR1 MNHEY, CDR2 SVGEGT.